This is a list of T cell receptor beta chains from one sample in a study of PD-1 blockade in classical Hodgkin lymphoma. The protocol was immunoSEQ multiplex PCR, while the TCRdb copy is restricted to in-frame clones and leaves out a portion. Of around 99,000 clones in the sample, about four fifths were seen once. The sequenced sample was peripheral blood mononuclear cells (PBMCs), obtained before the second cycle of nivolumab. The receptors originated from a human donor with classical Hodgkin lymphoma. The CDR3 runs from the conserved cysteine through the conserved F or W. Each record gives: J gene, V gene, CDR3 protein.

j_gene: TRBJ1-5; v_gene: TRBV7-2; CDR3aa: CASSLAGTYNQPQHF
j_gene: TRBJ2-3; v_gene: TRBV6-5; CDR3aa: CASRPRDAGSHTQYF
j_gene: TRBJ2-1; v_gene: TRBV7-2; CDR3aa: CASGLGRGGVEFF
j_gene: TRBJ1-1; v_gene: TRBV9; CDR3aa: CASSVDHGWSTEAFF
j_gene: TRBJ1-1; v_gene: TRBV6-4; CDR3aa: CASRATGNTEAFF
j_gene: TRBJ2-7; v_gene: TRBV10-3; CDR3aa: CAARGAGGDEQYF
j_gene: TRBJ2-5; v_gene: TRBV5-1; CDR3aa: CASSPQGAGETQYF
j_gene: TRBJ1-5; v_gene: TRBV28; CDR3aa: CASGTGGYNQPQHF
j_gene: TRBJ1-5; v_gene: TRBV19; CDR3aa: CATSRGQATNQPQHF
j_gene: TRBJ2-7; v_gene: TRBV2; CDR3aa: CASSAGWEQYF
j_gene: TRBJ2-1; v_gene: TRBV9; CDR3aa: CASSVLPGTSSNEQFF
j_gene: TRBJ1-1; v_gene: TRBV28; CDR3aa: CASSPVPGNTEAFF
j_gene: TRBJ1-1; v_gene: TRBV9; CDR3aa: CASSVDQGSEAFF
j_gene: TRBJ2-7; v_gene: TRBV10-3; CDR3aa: CAISESTTGGGEQYF